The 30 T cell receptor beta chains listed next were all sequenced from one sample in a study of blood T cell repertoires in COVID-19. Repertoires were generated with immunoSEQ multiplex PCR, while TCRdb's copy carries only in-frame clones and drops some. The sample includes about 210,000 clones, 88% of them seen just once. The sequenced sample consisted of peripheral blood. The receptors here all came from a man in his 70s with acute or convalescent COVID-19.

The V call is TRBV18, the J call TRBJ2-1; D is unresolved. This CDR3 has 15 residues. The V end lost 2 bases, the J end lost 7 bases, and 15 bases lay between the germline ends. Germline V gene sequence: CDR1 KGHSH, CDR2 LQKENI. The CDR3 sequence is CASSPNSQRANEQFF. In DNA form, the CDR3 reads TGTGCCAGCTCACCAAATTCGCAGCGTGCGAATGAGCAGTTCTTC.

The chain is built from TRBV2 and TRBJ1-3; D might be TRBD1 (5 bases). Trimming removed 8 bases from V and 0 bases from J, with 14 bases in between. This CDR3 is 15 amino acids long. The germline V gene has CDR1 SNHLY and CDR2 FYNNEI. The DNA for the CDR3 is TGTGCCAGCTCCCGACAGATAGCCTCTGGAAACACCATATATTTT. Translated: CASSRQIASGNTIYF.

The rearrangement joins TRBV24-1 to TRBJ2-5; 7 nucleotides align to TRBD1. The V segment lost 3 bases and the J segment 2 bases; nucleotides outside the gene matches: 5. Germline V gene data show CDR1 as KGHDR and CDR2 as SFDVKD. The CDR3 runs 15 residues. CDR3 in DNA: TGTGCCACCAGTGATGTACGGGACAGTCAAGAGACCCAGTACTTC. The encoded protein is CATSDVRDSQETQYF.

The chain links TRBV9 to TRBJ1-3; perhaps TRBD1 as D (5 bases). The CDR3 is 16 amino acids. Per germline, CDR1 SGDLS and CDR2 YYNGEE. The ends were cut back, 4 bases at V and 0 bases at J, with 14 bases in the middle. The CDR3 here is CASSPWGGNSGNTIYF. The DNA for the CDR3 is TGTGCCAGCAGCCCGTGGGGGGGAAACTCTGGAAACACCATATATTTT.

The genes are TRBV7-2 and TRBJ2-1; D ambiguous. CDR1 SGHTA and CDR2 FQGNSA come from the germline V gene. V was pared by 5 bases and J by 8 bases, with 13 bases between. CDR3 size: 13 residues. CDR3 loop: CASSTESGHEQFF. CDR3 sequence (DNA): TGTGCCAGCAGCACCGAGAGTGGGCATGAGCAGTTCTTC.

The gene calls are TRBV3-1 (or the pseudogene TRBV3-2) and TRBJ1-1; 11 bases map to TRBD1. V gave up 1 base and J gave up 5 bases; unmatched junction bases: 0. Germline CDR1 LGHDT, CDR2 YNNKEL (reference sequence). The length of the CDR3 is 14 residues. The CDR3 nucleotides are TGTGCCAGCAGCCAAGGGGACAGGGGGACTGAAGCTTTCTTT. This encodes CASSQGDRGTEAFF.

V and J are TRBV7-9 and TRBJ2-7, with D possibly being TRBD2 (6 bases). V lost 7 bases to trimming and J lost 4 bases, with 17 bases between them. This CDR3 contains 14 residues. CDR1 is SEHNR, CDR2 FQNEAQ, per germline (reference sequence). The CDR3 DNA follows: TGTGCCAGCACCCCGGAGGGCGGGTCATACGAGCAGTACTTC. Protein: CASTPEGGSYEQYF. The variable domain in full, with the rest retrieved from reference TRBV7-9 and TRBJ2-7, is DTGVSQNPRHKITKRGQNVTFRCDPISEHNRLYWYRQTLGQGPEFLTYFQNEAQLEKSRLLSDRFSAERPKGSFSTLEIQRTEQGDSAMYLCASTPEGGSYEQYFGPGTRLTVT.

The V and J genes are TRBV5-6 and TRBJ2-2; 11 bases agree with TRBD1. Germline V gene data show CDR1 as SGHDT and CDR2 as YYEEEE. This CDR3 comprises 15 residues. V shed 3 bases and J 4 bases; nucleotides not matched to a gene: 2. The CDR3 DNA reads TGTGCCAGCAGCTGGGGACAGGGGGGCACCGGGGAGCTGTTTTTT. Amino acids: CASSWGQGGTGELFF.

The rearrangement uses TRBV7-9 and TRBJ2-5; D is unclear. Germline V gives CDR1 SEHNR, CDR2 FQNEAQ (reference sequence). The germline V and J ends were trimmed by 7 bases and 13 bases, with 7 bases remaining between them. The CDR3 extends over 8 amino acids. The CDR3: CASTPLYF. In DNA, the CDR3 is TGTGCCAGCACCCCCCTGTACTTC.

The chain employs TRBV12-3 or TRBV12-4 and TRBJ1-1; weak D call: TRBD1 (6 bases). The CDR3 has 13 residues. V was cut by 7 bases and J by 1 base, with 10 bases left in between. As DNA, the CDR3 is TGTGCCAGCACGCACAGGGAGAACACTGAAGCTTTCTTT. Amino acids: CASTHRENTEAFF.

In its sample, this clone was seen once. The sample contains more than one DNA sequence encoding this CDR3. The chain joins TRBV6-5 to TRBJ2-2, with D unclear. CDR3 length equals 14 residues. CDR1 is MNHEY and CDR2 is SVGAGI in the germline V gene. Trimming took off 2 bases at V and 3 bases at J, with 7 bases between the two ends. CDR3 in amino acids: CASSYRVDTGELFF. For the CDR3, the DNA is TGTGCCAGCAGTTACCGGGTTGACACCGGGGAGCTGTTTTTT.

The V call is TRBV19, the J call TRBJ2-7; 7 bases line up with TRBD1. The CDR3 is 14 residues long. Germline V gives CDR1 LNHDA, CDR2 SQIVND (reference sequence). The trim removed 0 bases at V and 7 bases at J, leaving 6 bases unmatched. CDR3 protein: CASSIEGQPREQYF. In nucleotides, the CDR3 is TGTGCCAGTAGTATAGAGGGACAGCCTAGGGAGCAGTACTTC.

CDR3 nucleotides: TGTGCCAGCAGCTTGAGCCCCAGGGGTTACGAGCAGTACTTC. Amino acids: CASSLSPRGYEQYF. The chain links TRBV5-5 to TRBJ2-7, with D possibly TRBD1 on 6 matching bases. V was cut by 1 base and J by 4 bases, with 12 bases left in between. The CDR3 has 14 residues. Germline assignment: CDR1 SGHKS and CDR2 YYEKEE (reference sequence). The whole variable domain, remainder taken from reference TRBV5-5 and TRBJ2-7, is DAGVTQSPTHLIKTRGQQVTLRCSPISGHKSVSWYQQVLGQGPQFIFQYYEKEERGRGNFPDRFSARQFPNYSSELNVNALLLGDSALYLCASSLSPRGYEQYFGPGTRLTVT.

This CDR3 reads CASSLEPNSFGGQFF. CDR3 coding DNA: TGTGCCAGCAGCTTAGAACCAAACTCCTTCGGAGGGCAGTTCTTC. The rearrangement links TRBV7-9 to TRBJ2-1, with D possibly TRBD2 on 5 matching bases. V lost 1 base and J 12 bases, leaving 19 bases between the germline ends. This CDR3 is built from 15 residues. The germline gives CDR1 SEHNR, CDR2 FQNEAQ (reference sequence).

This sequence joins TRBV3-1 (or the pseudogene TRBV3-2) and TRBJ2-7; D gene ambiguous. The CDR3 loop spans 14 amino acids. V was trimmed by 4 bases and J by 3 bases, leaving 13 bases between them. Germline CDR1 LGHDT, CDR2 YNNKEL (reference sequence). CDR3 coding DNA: TGTGCCAGCAGCCTCAAAGGAGTTAACTACGAGCAGTACTTC. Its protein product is CASSLKGVNYEQYF.

CDR3 amino acids: CASSYRASGTYEQYF. The CDR3 DNA reads as TGTGCCAGCAGTTACCGGGCTAGCGGGACCTACGAGCAGTACTTC. The gene calls are TRBV6-2 or TRBV6-3 and TRBJ2-7; 9 positions match TRBD2. Germline CDR1 is MNHEY and CDR2 is SVGEGT. The CDR3 is 15 residues long. The V and J ends lost 2 bases and 2 bases, in that order; junction bases with no gene match: 4.

The CDR3 here is CASTERGGDQPQHF. CDR3 coding DNA: TGTGCCAGCACCGAGAGGGGGGGCGATCAGCCCCAGCATTTT. The rearrangement links TRBV6-5 to TRBJ1-5; D might be TRBD1 (6 bases). The germline V gene encodes CDR1 MNHEY and CDR2 SVGAGI. The ends were cut back, 7 bases at V and 5 bases at J, with 15 bases in the middle. The CDR3 contains 14 residues.

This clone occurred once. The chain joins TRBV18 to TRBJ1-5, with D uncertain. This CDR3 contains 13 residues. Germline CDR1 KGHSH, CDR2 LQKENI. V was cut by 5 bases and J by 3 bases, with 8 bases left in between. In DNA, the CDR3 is TGTGCCAGCTCATCGGGAATCAATCAGCCCCAGCATTTT. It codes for CASSSGINQPQHF.

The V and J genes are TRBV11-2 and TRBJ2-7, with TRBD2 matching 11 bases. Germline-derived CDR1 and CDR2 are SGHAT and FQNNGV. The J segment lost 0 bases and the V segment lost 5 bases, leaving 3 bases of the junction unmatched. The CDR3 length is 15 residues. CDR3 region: CASSAGLAGSYEQYF. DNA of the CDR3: TGTGCCAGCAGCGCAGGACTAGCGGGCTCCTACGAGCAGTACTTC.

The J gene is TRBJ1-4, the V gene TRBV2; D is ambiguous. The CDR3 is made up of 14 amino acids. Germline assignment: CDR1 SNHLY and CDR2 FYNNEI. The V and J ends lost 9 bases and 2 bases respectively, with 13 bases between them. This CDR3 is CASYRGLTNEKLFF. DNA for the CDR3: TGTGCCAGTTACCGCGGACTGACTAATGAAAAACTGTTTTTT.

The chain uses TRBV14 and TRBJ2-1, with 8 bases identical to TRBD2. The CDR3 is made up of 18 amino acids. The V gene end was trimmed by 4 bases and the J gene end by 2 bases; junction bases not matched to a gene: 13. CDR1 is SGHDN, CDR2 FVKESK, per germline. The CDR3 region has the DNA TGTGCCAGCAGCCCTCCCTTCGGGAGCGGGAGCACCTACAATGAGCAGTTCTTC. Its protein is CASSPPFGSGSTYNEQFF.

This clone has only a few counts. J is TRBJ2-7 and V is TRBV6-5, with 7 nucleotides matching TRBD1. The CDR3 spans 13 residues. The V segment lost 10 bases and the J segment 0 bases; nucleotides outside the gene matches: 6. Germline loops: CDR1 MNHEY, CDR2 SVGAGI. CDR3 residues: CATKDRVSYEQYF. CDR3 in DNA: TGTGCCACCAAAGACAGGGTCTCCTACGAGCAGTACTTC.

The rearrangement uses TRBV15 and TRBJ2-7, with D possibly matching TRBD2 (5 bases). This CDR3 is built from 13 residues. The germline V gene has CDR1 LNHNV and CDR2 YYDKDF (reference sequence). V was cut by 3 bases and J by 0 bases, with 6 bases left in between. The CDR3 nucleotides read TGTGCCACCAGCAGCGGGGTCTCCTACGAGCAGTACTTC. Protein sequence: CATSSGVSYEQYF.

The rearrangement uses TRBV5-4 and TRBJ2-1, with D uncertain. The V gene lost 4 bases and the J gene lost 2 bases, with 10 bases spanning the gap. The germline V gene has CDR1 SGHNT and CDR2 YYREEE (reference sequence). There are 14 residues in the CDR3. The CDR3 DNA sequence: TGTGCCAGCAGCCCCCTTGCGACCTACAATGAGCAGTTCTTC. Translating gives CASSPLATYNEQFF.

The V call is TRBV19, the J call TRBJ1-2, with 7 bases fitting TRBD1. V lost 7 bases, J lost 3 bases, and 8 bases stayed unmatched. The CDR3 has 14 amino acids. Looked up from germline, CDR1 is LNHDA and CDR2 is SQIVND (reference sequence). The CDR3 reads CASKNTDRYYGYTF. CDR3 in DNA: TGTGCCAGTAAAAATACGGACAGGTACTATGGCTACACCTTC.

CDR3 residues: CASSEGLAGTTYEQYF. As DNA, the CDR3 is TGTGCCAGCAGTGAGGGGCTAGCGGGAACGACCTACGAGCAGTACTTC. The rearrangement uses TRBV2 and TRBJ2-7, with TRBD2 matching 9 bases. The CDR3 totals 16 residues. Germline loops: CDR1 SNHLY, CDR2 FYNNEI. Germline trimming cut 3 bases from V and 2 bases from J; bases unmatched to any gene: 8.

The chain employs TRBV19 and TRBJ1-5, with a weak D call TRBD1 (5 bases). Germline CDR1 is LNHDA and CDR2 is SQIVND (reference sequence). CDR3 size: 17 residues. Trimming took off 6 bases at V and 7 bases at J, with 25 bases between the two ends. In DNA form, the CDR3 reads TGTGCCAGTAGAAATGACGGGGGTTCGACTTGGAGACAGCCCCAGCATTTT. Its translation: CASRNDGGSTWRQPQHF.

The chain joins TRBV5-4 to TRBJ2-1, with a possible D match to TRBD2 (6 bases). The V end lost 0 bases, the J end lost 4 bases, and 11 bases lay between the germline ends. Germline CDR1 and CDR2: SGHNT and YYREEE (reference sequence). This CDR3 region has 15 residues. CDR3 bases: TGTGCCAGCAGCTTGGGGGGGGTTCTGTACAATGAGCAGTTCTTC. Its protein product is CASSLGGVLYNEQFF.

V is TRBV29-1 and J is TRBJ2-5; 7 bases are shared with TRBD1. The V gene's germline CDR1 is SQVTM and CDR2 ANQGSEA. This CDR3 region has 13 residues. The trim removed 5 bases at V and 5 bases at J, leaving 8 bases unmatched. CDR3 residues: CSVLGQVRETQYF. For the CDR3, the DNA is TGCAGCGTTCTTGGACAGGTTAGGGAGACCCAGTACTTC. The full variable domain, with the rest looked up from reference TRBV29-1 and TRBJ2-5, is SAVISQKPSRDICQRGTSLTIQCQVDSQVTMMFWYRQQPGQSLTLIATANQGSEATYESGFVIDKFPISRPNLTFSTLTVSNMSPEDSSIYLCSVLGQVRETQYFGPGTRLLVL.

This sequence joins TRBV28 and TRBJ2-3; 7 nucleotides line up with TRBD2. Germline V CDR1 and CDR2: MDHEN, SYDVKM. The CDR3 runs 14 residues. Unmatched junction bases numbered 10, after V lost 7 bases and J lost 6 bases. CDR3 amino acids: CASTLSGILDTQYF. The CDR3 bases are TGTGCCAGCACCCTAAGCGGGATATTGGATACGCAGTATTTT.